Below are 18 T cell receptor beta chains sequenced from a single sample in a study of blood T cell repertoires in COVID-19. Libraries were prepared by immunoSEQ multiplex PCR; TCRdb keeps only in-frame clonotypes and omits some of them. The data contain around 370,000 clones, around 86% of them singletons. Material: peripheral blood. The receptors come from a woman between 45 and 60 years old with COVID-19, enrolled during active disease.

This clone appeared once. The chain couples TRBV12-5 to TRBJ2-5; tentatively, D is TRBD1 (5 bases). In germline, CDR1 is LGHNT, CDR2 FRNRAP. The CDR3 length is 16 residues. The V gene lost 6 bases and the J gene lost 4 bases, with 21 bases spanning the gap. As DNA, the CDR3 is TGTGCTAGTGGCTCCGATAGGACAAGGATCGGAGAGACCCAGTACTTC. Translating gives CASGSDRTRIGETQYF.

The rearrangement links TRBV5-5 to TRBJ1-5; D not resolved. V was cut by 1 base and J by 0 bases, with 14 bases left in between. The CDR3 has 17 residues. CDR1 SGHKS and CDR2 YYEKEE come from the germline V gene (reference sequence). CDR3 bases: TGTGCCAGCAGCTTGTACGGAGGTTCTAATAGCAATCAGCCCCAGCATTTT. It yields the protein CASSLYGGSNSNQPQHF.

V usage is TRBV10-3 and J usage is TRBJ2-5; 7 bases line up with TRBD2. The ends lost 4 bases at V and 2 bases at J; junction bases unmatched: 7. The germline V gene encodes CDR1 ENHRY and CDR2 SYGVKD. There are 15 residues in the CDR3. Here the CDR3 DNA reads TGTGCCATCAGTGGGGCTAGCGGTGCTCAAGAGACCCAGTACTTC. Amino acid sequence: CAISGASGAQETQYF.

This chain connects TRBV27 to TRBJ2-7; 7 nucleotides align to TRBD2. V was clipped by 1 base and J by 3 bases; unmatched bases: 0. This CDR3 has 13 residues. Germline CDR1 MNHEY, CDR2 SMNVEV (reference sequence). CDR3 coding DNA: TGTGCCAGCAGTTTATGGGAGGGCTACGAGCAGTACTTC. Its protein is CASSLWEGYEQYF.

The chain recombines TRBV30 with TRBJ1-4; the D gene is possibly TRBD1 (6 bases). V lost 4 bases and J 8 bases, leaving 14 bases between the germline ends. Germline-derived CDR1 and CDR2 are GTSNPN and SVGIG (reference sequence). This CDR3 region has 13 residues. CDR3 loop: CAWTQGPFEKLFF. DNA for the CDR3: TGTGCCTGGACACAGGGCCCCTTCGAAAAACTGTTTTTT.

The chain employs TRBV5-6 and TRBJ2-3; 12 nucleotides match TRBD2. This CDR3 region has 18 residues. Looked up from germline, CDR1 is SGHDT and CDR2 is YYEEEE. The V and J ends lost 2 bases and 3 bases, in that order; junction bases with no gene match: 10. In nucleotides, the CDR3 is TGTGCCAGCAGCTTAGGCACTAGCGGGAGGAGGGGGACAGATACGCAGTATTTT. Translation: CASSLGTSGRRGTDTQYF.

This clone was found a few times. The rearrangement links TRBV7-9 to TRBJ2-7; D perhaps matches TRBD2 (6 bases). The V end was cut by 4 bases, the J end by 0 bases, with 13 bases between. The CDR3 is 15 residues long. CDR1 and CDR2 (germline): SEHNR, FQNEAQ (reference sequence). The CDR3 DNA reads as TGTGCCAGCAGCTCTAGCGACCGTTTCTCCTACGAGCAGTACTTC. This translates into CASSSSDRFSYEQYF.

This chain connects TRBV27 to TRBJ1-5; 8 bases agree with TRBD1. The CDR3 extends over 16 amino acids. J was trimmed by 0 bases and V by 6 bases; bases with no gene match: 7. Germline CDR1 reads MNHEY; CDR2 reads SMNVEV (reference sequence). CDR3 in amino acids: CASRATGGYSNQPQHF. For the CDR3, the DNA is TGTGCCAGCAGAGCAACAGGGGGGTATAGCAATCAGCCCCAGCATTTT.

V and J are TRBV4-3 and TRBJ1-2; D is unresolved. The CDR3 spans 17 residues. V gave up 0 bases and J gave up 5 bases, with 19 bases separating them. Germline CDR1 is LGHNA and CDR2 is YSLEER. CDR3 protein: CASSQDRVGAGSYGYTF. The CDR3 bases are TGCGCCAGCAGCCAAGATCGGGTGGGCGCGGGTTCTTATGGCTACACCTTC.

The chain has TRBV5-4 and TRBJ1-2; 7 nucleotides align to TRBD1. V dropped 6 bases and J dropped 7; count of bases not matched to a gene: 9. CDR1 is SGHNT, CDR2 YYREEE, per germline (reference sequence). The CDR3 loop spans 13 amino acids. The DNA for the CDR3 is TGTGCCAGCACAGACAGGGCATCGAGTGGCTACACCTTC. It yields the protein CASTDRASSGYTF. The full variable domain, rest sourced from reference TRBV5-4 and TRBJ1-2, is ETGVTQSPTHLIKTRGQQVTLRCSSQSGHNTVSWYQQALGQGPQFIFQYYREEENGRGNFPPRFSGLQFPNYSSELNVNALELDDSALYLCASTDRASSGYTFGSGTRLTVV.

The V and J genes are TRBV7-2 and TRBJ2-7; D is unclear. V lost 2 bases to trimming and J lost 7 bases, with 9 bases between them. Looked up from germline, CDR1 is SGHTA and CDR2 is FQGNSA. CDR3 length: 12 amino acids. The CDR3 sequence: CASSLYSREQYF. For the CDR3, the DNA is TGTGCCAGCAGCTTATATTCGCGAGAGCAGTACTTC. The complete variable domain, with remaining parts taken from reference TRBV7-2 and TRBJ2-7, reads GAGVSQSPSNKVTEKGKDVELRCDPISGHTALYWYRQSLGQGLEFLIYFQGNSAPDKSGLPSDRFSAERTGGSVSTLTIQRTQQEDSAVYLCASSLYSREQYFGPGTRLTVT.

J is TRBJ1-1 and V is TRBV14; TRBD1 matches at 9 bases. The V gene end was trimmed by 4 bases and the J gene end by 5 bases; junction bases not matched to a gene: 8. CDR1 is SGHDN and CDR2 is FVKESK in the germline V gene. The CDR3 runs to 15 residues. CDR3 sequence reads: CASSRNRGRETEAFF. CDR3 DNA: TGTGCCAGCAGCCGCAACAGGGGGCGGGAGACTGAAGCTTTCTTT.

The rearrangement links TRBV6-5 to TRBJ1-2; no definite D call. CDR3 length equals 12 residues. V gave up 6 bases and J gave up 2 bases, with 7 bases separating them. From germline, CDR1 is MNHEY and CDR2 SVGAGI. This chain's CDR3 is CASRFGNYGYTF. The CDR3 nucleotides read TGTGCCAGCAGGTTTGGCAACTATGGCTACACCTTC.

V is TRBV29-1 and J is TRBJ2-7; a possible D gene is TRBD1 (6 bases). This CDR3 is 15 amino acids long. With 1 base removed from V and 3 bases from J, the gap between germline ends came to 16 bases. Per germline, CDR1 SQVTM and CDR2 ANQGSEA. CDR3 sequence reads: CSVEGGTIESYEQYF. In DNA, the CDR3 is TGCAGCGTTGAAGGGGGGACAATTGAGAGCTACGAGCAGTACTTC.

V usage is TRBV19 and J usage is TRBJ2-2; 7 bases are a match to TRBD1. Trimming cost V 6 bases and J 4 bases; bases outside gene matches: 11. Germline-derived CDR1 and CDR2 are LNHDA and SQIVND (reference sequence). The length of the CDR3 is 16 residues. This CDR3 reads CASSPWGGQVTGELFF. DNA for the CDR3: TGTGCCAGTAGCCCGTGGGGTGGACAGGTCACCGGGGAGCTGTTTTTT. The whole variable domain, remainder taken from reference TRBV19 and TRBJ2-2, is DGGITQSPKYLFRKEGQNVTLSCEQNLNHDAMYWYRQDPGQGLRLIYYSQIVNDFQKGDIAEGYSVSREKKESFPLTVTSAQKNPTAFYLCASSPWGGQVTGELFFGEGSRLTVL.

The CDR3 sequence is CASSSGIRDQPQHF. CDR3 DNA sequence: TGTGCCAGCTCATCAGGGATCAGGGATCAGCCCCAGCATTTT. The J gene is TRBJ1-5, the V gene TRBV18, with D possibly matching TRBD1 (5 bases). Germline CDR1 KGHSH, CDR2 LQKENI. This CDR3 spans 14 amino acids. Trimming took off 5 bases at V and 5 bases at J, with 13 bases between the two ends.

The CDR3 spells CATSRKTEVSYEQYF. The CDR3, as DNA: TGTGCCACCAGCAGGAAGACAGAAGTTTCCTACGAGCAGTACTTC. This sequence joins TRBV15 and TRBJ2-7; TRBD1 is a possible D gene (5 bases). The CDR3 runs 15 residues. Per the germline V gene, CDR1 is LNHNV and CDR2 is YYDKDF (reference sequence). Trimming pared 3 bases from V and 1 base from J, leaving 13 bases between.

The J gene is TRBJ2-7, the V gene TRBV7-9, with 12 bases identical to TRBD2. V trimming: 4 bases; J trimming: 2 bases; junction bases outside the gene matches: 3. There are 15 residues in the CDR3. The germline CDR1 and CDR2 sequences are SEHNR and FQNEAQ (reference sequence). As DNA, the CDR3 is TGTGCCAGCAGCTCGAGACTAGCGGGAGCCTACGAGCAGTACTTC. Translation: CASSSRLAGAYEQYF.